Listed below are T cell receptor beta chains from one sample, sequenced in a study of glioma-infiltrating T cells. In TCRdb, the multiplex PCR reads were re-called with MiXCR into one record per CDR3 protein. The sample carries a few hundred thousand distinct CDR3 sequences, roughly two fifths recorded once. Sequencing was carried out using glioma tissue, nonneoplastic brain tissue, or PBMCs (not recorded which). The origin of the receptors is a human donor with low-grade glioma or glioblastoma, undergoing nonglioma brain surgery, or in good health (not recorded which). CDR3s include the opening cysteine and the closing phenylalanine or tryptophan. The D gene is left open where the match is weak. Size values are once, few and many counts, or a class for expanded clones, and some rows have none.

len: 15; j_gene: TRBJ1-1; v_gene: TRBV28; abundance: many; d_gene: TRBD1; CDR3aa: CASSLLGQPNTEAFF; CDR3nt: TGTGCCAGCAGTTTATTGGGACAGCCCAACACTGAAGCTTTCTTT
len: 15; j_gene: TRBJ2-7; v_gene: TRBV27; abundance: -; d_gene: TRBD2; CDR3aa: CASSRGASGTYEQYF; CDR3nt: TGTGCCAGCAGCCGAGGAGCTAGCGGGACCTACGAGCAGTACTTC
len: 16; j_gene: TRBJ2-1; v_gene: TRBV7-3; abundance: -; d_gene: -; CDR3aa: CASSPKHRVSYNEQFF; CDR3nt: TGTGCCAGCAGCCCGAAACACAGGGTTTCCTACAATGAGCAGTTCTTC
len: 15; j_gene: TRBJ2-1; v_gene: TRBV7-6; abundance: once; d_gene: TRBD2; CDR3aa: CASSLRTSGSGEQFF; CDR3nt: TGTGCCAGCAGCTTGCGGACTAGCGGGAGTGGTGAGCAGTTCTTC
len: 13; j_gene: TRBJ1-2; v_gene: TRBV7-2; abundance: few; d_gene: -; CDR3aa: CASSPGLGYGYTF; CDR3nt: TGTGCCAGCAGCCCGGGTCTGGGGTATGGCTACACCTTC
len: 15; j_gene: TRBJ2-1; v_gene: TRBV27; abundance: -; d_gene: -; CDR3aa: CASTRLQETANEQFF; CDR3nt: TGTGCCAGCACCAGACTTCAAGAGACGGCCAATGAGCAGTTCTTC
len: 13; j_gene: TRBJ1-5; v_gene: TRBV7-6; abundance: -; d_gene: -; CDR3aa: CASSLGSTQPQHF; CDR3nt: TGTGCCAGCAGCTTAGGTAGCACTCAGCCCCAGCATTTT
len: 14; j_gene: TRBJ1-5; v_gene: TRBV28; abundance: -; d_gene: -; CDR3aa: CASSSPTGYQPQHF; CDR3nt: TGTGCCAGCAGTTCGCCGACGGGTTATCAGCCCCAGCATTTT
len: 15; j_gene: TRBJ2-7; v_gene: TRBV6-2/TRBV6-3; abundance: -; d_gene: -; CDR3aa: CASSPLGAATCEQYF; CDR3nt: TGTGCCAGCAGCCCCTTAGGGGCGGCTACCTGCGAGCAGTACTTC
len: 16; j_gene: TRBJ2-3; v_gene: TRBV7-2; abundance: -; d_gene: -; CDR3aa: CASSLLVLSGTDTQYF; CDR3nt: TGTGCCAGCAGCTTATTGGTTCTCAGTGGGACCGATACGCAGTATTTT
len: 15; j_gene: TRBJ1-5; v_gene: TRBV7-2; abundance: -; d_gene: -; CDR3aa: CASSLLLNSNQPQHF; CDR3nt: TGTGCCAGCAGCTTACTGCTCAATAGCAATCAGCCCCAGCATTTT
len: 15; j_gene: TRBJ2-3; v_gene: TRBV6-2/TRBV6-3; abundance: many; d_gene: -; CDR3aa: CASSYWDIDTDTQYF; CDR3nt: TGTGCCAGCAGTTACTGGGATATAGACACAGATACGCAGTATTTT
len: 13; j_gene: TRBJ1-1; v_gene: TRBV20-1; abundance: -; d_gene: -; CDR3aa: CSARSGTNTEALF; CDR3nt: TGCAGTGCTAGGTCAGGGACGAACACTGAAGCTTTATTC
len: 15; j_gene: TRBJ2-3; v_gene: TRBV20-1; abundance: few; d_gene: TRBD2; CDR3aa: CSASGTSVGANTQYF; CDR3nt: TGCAGTGCTTCCGGGACTAGCGTCGGGGCAAATACGCAGTATTTT
len: 15; j_gene: TRBJ2-7; v_gene: TRBV19; abundance: few; d_gene: TRBD2; CDR3aa: CASSTGLAGLYEQYF; CDR3nt: TGTGCCAGTAGTACCGGACTAGCGGGACTCTACGAGCAGTACTTC
len: 15; j_gene: TRBJ2-2; v_gene: TRBV12-3/TRBV12-4; abundance: -; d_gene: TRBD2; CDR3aa: CASSLSGGGTGELFF; CDR3nt: TGTGCCAGCAGTTTATCGGGAGGAGGCACCGGGGAGCTGTTTTTT
len: 15; j_gene: TRBJ2-3; v_gene: TRBV18; abundance: once; d_gene: -; CDR3aa: CASSPTATSTDTQYF; CDR3nt: TGTGCCAGCTCACCGACAGCGACTAGCACAGATACGCAGTATTTT
len: 15; j_gene: TRBJ2-1; v_gene: TRBV11-2; abundance: few; d_gene: -; CDR3aa: CASSQQGGAYNEQFF; CDR3nt: TGTGCCAGCAGCCAACAGGGGGGGGCCTACAATGAGCAGTTCTTC
len: 18; j_gene: TRBJ1-5; v_gene: TRBV5-1; abundance: -; d_gene: TRBD1; CDR3aa: CASSEGQAGGYSNQPQHF; CDR3nt: TGCGCCAGCAGCGAGGGACAGGCAGGAGGGTATAGCAATCAGCCCCAGCATTTT
len: 15; j_gene: TRBJ2-7; v_gene: TRBV18; abundance: -; d_gene: TRBD1; CDR3aa: CASSGAGQGPSEQYF; CDR3nt: TGTGCCAGCTCAGGGGCGGGACAGGGCCCGAGCGAGCAGTACTTC
len: 14; j_gene: TRBJ2-3; v_gene: TRBV7-2; abundance: -; d_gene: -; CDR3aa: CASSRSPYTDTQYF; CDR3nt: TGTGCCAGCAGCCGGAGTCCCTACACAGATACGCAGTATTTT
len: 19; j_gene: TRBJ2-3; v_gene: TRBV28; abundance: few; d_gene: -; CDR3aa: CASSLRRGRGSRITDTQYF; CDR3nt: TGTGCCAGCAGTTTGCGTCGGGGGCGAGGCAGCCGAATCACAGATACGCAGTATTTT
len: 14; j_gene: TRBJ2-3; v_gene: TRBV4-1; abundance: -; d_gene: -; CDR3aa: CASSQAREQGTQYF; CDR3nt: TGCGCCAGCAGCCAAGCGCGGGAACAAGGTACGCAGTATTTT
len: 13; j_gene: TRBJ1-5; v_gene: TRBV4-3; abundance: -; d_gene: -; CDR3aa: CASSPAWGQPQHF; CDR3nt: TGCGCCAGCAGCCCGGCTTGGGGTCAGCCCCAGCATTTT
len: 14; j_gene: TRBJ2-7; v_gene: TRBV20-1; abundance: -; d_gene: TRBD2; CDR3aa: CSANEAGVSYEQYF; CDR3nt: TGCAGTGCTAACGAAGCGGGAGTCTCCTACGAGCAGTACTTC
len: 16; j_gene: TRBJ1-5; v_gene: TRBV12-3/TRBV12-4; abundance: -; d_gene: -; CDR3aa: CASTLGPIASNQPQHF; CDR3nt: TGTGCCAGCACCCTGGGGCCTATCGCTAGCAATCAGCCCCAGCATTTT
len: 15; j_gene: TRBJ2-5; v_gene: TRBV28; abundance: many; d_gene: -; CDR3aa: CASSLLAAPHKTQYF; CDR3nt: TGTGCCAGCAGTTTATTAGCGGCCCCTCATAAGACCCAGTACTTC
len: 16; j_gene: TRBJ2-5; v_gene: TRBV6-2/TRBV6-3; abundance: many; d_gene: TRBD2; CDR3aa: CASSYGGSDPQETQYF; CDR3nt: TGTGCCAGCAGTTACGGCGGGAGCGATCCCCAAGAGACCCAGTACTTC
len: 14; j_gene: TRBJ2-1; v_gene: TRBV7-9; abundance: -; d_gene: -; CDR3aa: CASSLAGARNEQFF; CDR3nt: TGTGCCAGCAGCTTAGCTGGGGCCCGGAATGAGCAGTTCTTC
len: 14; j_gene: TRBJ1-1; v_gene: TRBV20-1; abundance: -; d_gene: -; CDR3aa: CIPFPGTLNTEAFF; CDR3nt: TGCATTCCCTTTCCCGGGACATTGAACACTGAAGCTTTCTTT
len: 11; j_gene: TRBJ2-7; v_gene: TRBV2; abundance: few; d_gene: TRBD1; CDR3aa: CASDRGYEQYF; CDR3nt: TGTGCCAGCGACAGGGGCTACGAGCAGTACTTC
len: 16; j_gene: TRBJ2-1; v_gene: TRBV15; abundance: few; d_gene: TRBD2; CDR3aa: CATSRGKASGYNEQFF; CDR3nt: TGTGCCACCAGCAGAGGTAAGGCTAGCGGATACAATGAGCAGTTCTTC
len: 15; j_gene: TRBJ1-1; v_gene: TRBV4-2; abundance: few; d_gene: -; CDR3aa: CASSQDGDGGTEAFF; CDR3nt: TGTGCCAGCAGCCAAGATGGGGATGGGGGCACTGAAGCTTTCTTT
len: 14; j_gene: TRBJ2-7; v_gene: TRBV3-1; abundance: many; d_gene: TRBD1; CDR3aa: CASSQEGGDGGQYF; CDR3nt: TGTGCCAGCAGCCAAGAAGGGGGCGATGGCGGGCAGTACTTC
len: 17; j_gene: TRBJ2-3; v_gene: TRBV19; abundance: few; d_gene: -; CDR3aa: CASSRNPRGGFTDTQYF; CDR3nt: TGTGCCAGTAGTAGGAATCCCAGGGGCGGCTTCACAGATACGCAGTATTTT
len: 16; j_gene: TRBJ2-1; v_gene: TRBV6-1; abundance: -; d_gene: TRBD1; CDR3aa: CASTPRQGYSYNEQFF; CDR3nt: TGTGCCAGCACCCCGCGACAGGGGTACTCCTACAATGAGCAGTTCTTC
len: 14; j_gene: TRBJ1-1; v_gene: TRBV7-2; abundance: -; d_gene: -; CDR3aa: CASSSGPIGTEAFF; CDR3nt: TGTGCCAGCAGCTCCGGGCCCATAGGCACTGAAGCTTTCTTT
len: 16; j_gene: TRBJ2-3; v_gene: TRBV5-4; abundance: -; d_gene: -; CDR3aa: CASSLDLPPRTDTQYF; CDR3nt: TGTGCCAGCAGCTTGGATCTACCCCCCCGGACAGATACGCAGTATTTT
len: 15; j_gene: TRBJ2-7; v_gene: TRBV7-2; abundance: few; d_gene: -; CDR3aa: CASSGGGAQSYEQYF; CDR3nt: TGTGCCAGCAGCGGGGGGGGGGCCCAATCCTACGAGCAGTACTTC
len: 15; j_gene: TRBJ1-2; v_gene: TRBV7-2; abundance: many; d_gene: -; CDR3aa: CASSLAGAALGGYTF; CDR3nt: TGTGCCAGCAGCTTAGCGGGCGCAGCCCTGGGAGGCTACACCTTC
len: 16; j_gene: TRBJ2-1; v_gene: TRBV12-3/TRBV12-4; abundance: -; d_gene: -; CDR3aa: CASSLGRTVPYNEQFF; CDR3nt: TGTGCCAGCAGTTTAGGAAGGACAGTCCCCTACAATGAGCAGTTCTTC
len: 15; j_gene: TRBJ1-2; v_gene: TRBV7-9; abundance: few; d_gene: -; CDR3aa: CASSLAFETDYGYTF; CDR3nt: TGTGCCAGCAGCTTAGCTTTTGAGACGGACTATGGCTACACCTTC
len: 16; j_gene: TRBJ2-4; v_gene: TRBV6-4; abundance: -; d_gene: -; CDR3aa: CASSEVDQIAKNIQYF; CDR3nt: TGTGCCAGCAGTGAAGTGGATCAGATAGCCAAAAACATTCAGTACTTC
len: 15; j_gene: TRBJ2-1; v_gene: TRBV20-1; abundance: few; d_gene: -; CDR3aa: CSARASSSFYNEQFF; CDR3nt: TGCAGTGCTAGGGCCTCTAGCAGTTTCTACAATGAGCAGTTCTTC
len: 14; j_gene: TRBJ1-1; v_gene: TRBV5-6; abundance: few; d_gene: TRBD1; CDR3aa: CASSPPGGKDEAFF; CDR3nt: TGTGCCAGCAGCCCACCAGGGGGTAAGGATGAAGCTTTCTTT
len: 13; j_gene: TRBJ2-2; v_gene: TRBV10-2; abundance: -; d_gene: -; CDR3aa: CASSESRTGELFF; CDR3nt: TGCGCCAGCAGTGAGTCACGTACCGGGGAGCTGTTTTTT
len: 17; j_gene: TRBJ1-5; v_gene: TRBV28; abundance: few; d_gene: -; CDR3aa: CASSGTLVIYSNQPQHF; CDR3nt: TGTGCCAGCAGCGGGACCCTCGTTATATATAGCAATCAGCCCCAGCATTTT
len: 16; j_gene: TRBJ2-3; v_gene: TRBV4-1; abundance: -; d_gene: -; CDR3aa: CASSQDAAGGSDTQYF; CDR3nt: TGCGCCAGCAGCCAAGATGCGGCAGGGGGGTCAGATACGCAGTATTTT
len: 13; j_gene: TRBJ2-7; v_gene: TRBV28; abundance: -; d_gene: -; CDR3aa: CASTSFIDYEQYF; CDR3nt: TGTGCCAGCACCTCGTTCATAGACTACGAGCAGTACTTC
len: 16; j_gene: TRBJ2-7; v_gene: TRBV20-1; abundance: few; d_gene: TRBD1; CDR3aa: CSARDPGTGDTYEQYF; CDR3nt: TGCAGTGCTAGAGATCCCGGGACAGGGGACACCTACGAGCAGTACTTC